This is a list of T cell receptor beta chains from one sample in a study of response to subunit inactivated influenza vaccine. A single record per CDR3 protein comes from TCRdb applying MiXCR to the RT-PCR reads. The repertoire holds roughly 760,000 distinct CDR3 sequences, with about 20% as singletons. This material consisted of PBMCs from blood, taken roughly 5 days after vaccination. The source of these receptors is a man between 50 and 59 years old who received an inactivated influenza vaccine. CDR3s include the opening cysteine and the closing phenylalanine or tryptophan. D genes are given only for firm matches. The listing skips clone size in some rows; elsewhere it reads once, few, many or a size class.

V gene	J gene	D gene	clone size	CDR3 length	CDR3 DNA	CDR3 protein
TRBV29-1	TRBJ1-4	.	.	13	TGCAGCGTTGCCTGGAGGGCTAATGAAAAACTGTTTTTT	CSVAWRANEKLFF
TRBV10-3	TRBJ1-5	TRBD1	few	14	TGTGCCATCAGTGTCAGGGGGGGTAATCAGCCCCAGCATTTT	CAISVRGGNQPQHF
TRBV7-2	TRBJ2-5	TRBD1	.	16	TGTGCCAGCAGCCCCCCGGGACAGGGACTAAGGGAGACCCAGTACTTC	CASSPPGQGLRETQYF
TRBV28	TRBJ2-7	TRBD1	.	16	TGTGCCAGCAGTTTATTTACCGGGACAGGGGGAAACGAGCAGTACTTC	CASSLFTGTGGNEQYF
TRBV11-2	TRBJ2-5	TRBD2	.	16	TGTGCCAGCAGCTCGGGGACTAGCGGGTACCAAGAGACCCAGTACTTC	CASSSGTSGYQETQYF
TRBV6-1	TRBJ2-7	.	many	15	TGTGCCAGCAGTACCCAGCCCATAGCCACCTACGAGCAGTACTTC	CASSTQPIATYEQYF
TRBV28	TRBJ1-1	.	few	14	TGTGCCAGCAGTTTATGGTCGGAAAACACTGAAGCTTTCTTT	CASSLWSENTEAFF
TRBV7-8	TRBJ1-1	.	.	13	TGTGCCAGCAGCTTGGGCAGGGAGACTGAAGCTTTCTTT	CASSLGRETEAFF
TRBV7-9	TRBJ2-7	.	few	16	TGTGCCAGCAGCTTAGTAGGGGGACGGTCATTGGCCGAGCAGTACTTC	CASSLVGGRSLAEQYF
TRBV4-2	TRBJ2-1	.	many	16	TGTGCCAGCAGCCAAGGGGGGGCAGCCTCCTACAATGAGCAGTTCTTC	CASSQGGAASYNEQFF
TRBV7-9	TRBJ2-5	TRBD1	few	15	TGTGCCAGCAGCTTCGGACAGGGCAGCCAAGAGACCCAGTACTTC	CASSFGQGSQETQYF
TRBV15	TRBJ1-5	TRBD1	.	15	TGTGCCACCACCTTCGGGACAGGGGTGAATCAGCCCCAGCATTTT	CATTFGTGVNQPQHF
TRBV29-1	TRBJ2-3	TRBD1	many	13	TGCAGCGGGCAGGGGGTCCCCACAGATACGCAGTATTTT	CSGQGVPTDTQYF
TRBV28	TRBJ1-1	TRBD1	few	17	TGTGCCAGCACTTTACTTAATTCAGGGGGGTTTGACACTGAAGCTTTCTTT	CASTLLNSGGFDTEAFF
TRBV4-3	TRBJ2-1	TRBD2	.	16	TGCGCCAGCAGCCGACTAGCGGGAGGGGGTGACAATGAGCAGTTCTTC	CASSRLAGGGDNEQFF
TRBV28	TRBJ2-2	.	few	16	TGTGCCAGCAGTTTATCCACAGGGAAGAGGACCGGGGAGCTGTTTTTT	CASSLSTGKRTGELFF
TRBV28	TRBJ2-3	TRBD2	.	15	TGTGCCAGCAGTTTATATGCGGGAGGGCCGGATACGCAGTATTTT	CASSLYAGGPDTQYF
TRBV6-2/TRBV6-3	TRBJ1-1	.	.	13	TGTGCCAGCAGGGAGGACGGGAACACTGAAGCTTTCTTT	CASREDGNTEAFF
TRBV7-9	TRBJ2-1	TRBD2	.	17	TGTGCCAGCAGCCGTTATGAGAGACCGGGACTAGCGGCTGAGCAGTTCTTC	CASSRYERPGLAAEQFF
TRBV29-1	TRBJ2-1	.	few	14	TGCAGCGCCCAGGGGTCCTTAGGTTACAATGAGCAGTTCTTC	CSAQGSLGYNEQFF
TRBV29-1	TRBJ2-1	TRBD2	few	17	TGCAGCGTTGTCCGGCTAGCGGGAGGGACCTCCTACAATGAGCAGTTCTTC	CSVVRLAGGTSYNEQFF
TRBV11-2	TRBJ2-5	.	.	18	TGTGCCAGCAGCTTGATCTCCAGGGGAAGCTCCAACCAAGAGACCCAGTACTTC	CASSLISRGSSNQETQYF
TRBV12-3/TRBV12-4	TRBJ2-1	.	many	13	TGTGCCAGCAGTCCGGAACGGAAGGGTGAGCAGTTCTTC	CASSPERKGEQFF
TRBV28	TRBJ2-5	.	.	13	TGTGCCAGCAGGGATACTTTGGGAGAGACCCAGTACTTC	CASRDTLGETQYF
TRBV27	TRBJ1-1	.	few	15	TGTGCCAGCAGTTTATCGGGGCAGGGGATCACTGAAGCTTTCTTT	CASSLSGQGITEAFF
TRBV10-3	TRBJ2-1	TRBD2	few	14	TGTGCCATCAGCGGACTAGCGGGCGGTGCCGAGCAGTTCTTC	CAISGLAGGAEQFF
TRBV12-3/TRBV12-4	TRBJ2-1	TRBD2	few	14	TGTGCCAGCGGGACTAGCGGGGTCTACAATGAGCAGTTCTTC	CASGTSGVYNEQFF
TRBV7-2	TRBJ2-7	TRBD2	few	14	TGTGCCAGCAGCCCCCAAAGCGGGAGCTACGAGCAGTACTTC	CASSPQSGSYEQYF
TRBV28	TRBJ2-4	.	few	14	TGTGCCAGCAGTTTAAAATCCGGATCTAACATTCAGTACTTC	CASSLKSGSNIQYF
TRBV10-3	TRBJ2-2	.	few	15	TGTGCCATCAGTGAGTCCCAGGCTAACACCGGGGAGCTGTTTTTT	CAISESQANTGELFF
TRBV28	TRBJ1-5	TRBD1	few	15	TGTGCCAGCAGTTTACTCGACAGGGCTGGGCAGCCCCAGCATTTT	CASSLLDRAGQPQHF
TRBV20-1	TRBJ2-4	TRBD2	.	15	TGCAGTGGGGAGCGGGGGGGCTCCCCCAAAAACATTCAGTACTTC	CSGERGGSPKNIQYF
TRBV14	TRBJ2-3	.	few	14	TGTGCCAGCAGCCAAGTTGATCCGCGTGATACGCAGTATTTT	CASSQVDPRDTQYF
TRBV3-1	TRBJ2-4	TRBD2	.	17	TGTGCCAGCAGCCGAGCGACTAGCGGGAGGGCCAAAAACATTCAGTACTTC	CASSRATSGRAKNIQYF
TRBV6-2/TRBV6-3	TRBJ2-1	.	.	16	TGTGCCAGCAGTAAAGCAGCGGCCGGGTCCTACAATGAGCAGTTCTTC	CASSKAAAGSYNEQFF
TRBV3-1	TRBJ1-1	.	.	16	TGTGCCAGCAGCCAAGACACTGGACGGCTAAACACTGAAGCTTTCTTT	CASSQDTGRLNTEAFF
TRBV7-9	TRBJ1-2	.	few	14	TGTGCCAGCAGCTTAGGTGAAATTAACTATGGCTACACCTTC	CASSLGEINYGYTF
TRBV28	TRBJ2-7	TRBD1	.	15	TGTGCCAGCAGACTAGGACAGGGCCGAGGGTACGAGCAGTACTTC	CASRLGQGRGYEQYF
TRBV11-2	TRBJ1-1	.	.	11	TGTGCCAGCAGCGCAATATTTGAAGCTTTCTTT	CASSAIFEAFF
TRBV28	TRBJ2-1	TRBD2	.	14	TGTGCCATTACGGCGGGGGGGCCTGGCAATGAGCAGTTCTTC	CAITAGGPGNEQFF
TRBV4-1	TRBJ2-7	TRBD1	.	15	TGCGCCAGCAGCCAACTCGGACAGGTAAACTACGAGCAGTACTTC	CASSQLGQVNYEQYF
TRBV6-2/TRBV6-3	TRBJ2-1	.	.	14	TGTGCCAGCAGTGCCTGGGACTCCTACAATGAGCAGTTCTTC	CASSAWDSYNEQFF
TRBV12-3/TRBV12-4	TRBJ2-7	.	.	12	TGTGCCAGCAGTTCCGAGATAGGGGAGCAGTACTTC	CASSSEIGEQYF
TRBV7-2	TRBJ2-7	.	.	15	TGTGCCAGCAGCTTAAGTCCGGACTTCTCCTACGAGCAGTACTTC	CASSLSPDFSYEQYF
TRBV2	TRBJ2-7	.	.	15	TGTGCCAGCAGTGAAGGACGCAGGAGCTCCTACGAGCAGTACTTC	CASSEGRRSSYEQYF
TRBV29-1	TRBJ2-7	.	.	10	TGCAGCGTCCGTGTCCACGAGCAGTACTTC	CSVRVHEQYF
TRBV9	TRBJ2-1	TRBD2	.	16	TGTGCCAGCAGCGTAGTCGGGACTAGCGGGAGCAATGAGCAGTTCTTC	CASSVVGTSGSNEQFF
TRBV24-1	TRBJ2-3	.	.	16	TGTGCCACCAGTGATTTTGCGGGGACCCGCACAGATACGCAGTATTTT	CATSDFAGTRTDTQYF